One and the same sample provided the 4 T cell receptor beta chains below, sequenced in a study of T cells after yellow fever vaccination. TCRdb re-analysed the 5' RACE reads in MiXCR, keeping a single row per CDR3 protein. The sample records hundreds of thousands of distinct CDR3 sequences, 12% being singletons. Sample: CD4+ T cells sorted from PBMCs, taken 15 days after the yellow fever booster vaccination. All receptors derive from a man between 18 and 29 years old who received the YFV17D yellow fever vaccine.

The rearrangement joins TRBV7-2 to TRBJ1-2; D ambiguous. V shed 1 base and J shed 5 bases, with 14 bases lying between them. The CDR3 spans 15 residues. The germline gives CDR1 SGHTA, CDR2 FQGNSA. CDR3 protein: CASSLVGGKEYGYTF. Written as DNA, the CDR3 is TGTGCCAGCAGCTTAGTCGGAGGTAAAGAGTATGGCTACACCTTC.

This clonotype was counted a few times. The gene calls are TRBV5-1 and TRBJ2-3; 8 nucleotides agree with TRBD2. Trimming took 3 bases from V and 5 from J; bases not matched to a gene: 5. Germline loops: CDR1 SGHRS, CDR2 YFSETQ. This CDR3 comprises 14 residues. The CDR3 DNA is TGCGCCAGCAGCTCGACTAGCGATGGAGATACGCAGTATTTT. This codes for CASSSTSDGDTQYF.

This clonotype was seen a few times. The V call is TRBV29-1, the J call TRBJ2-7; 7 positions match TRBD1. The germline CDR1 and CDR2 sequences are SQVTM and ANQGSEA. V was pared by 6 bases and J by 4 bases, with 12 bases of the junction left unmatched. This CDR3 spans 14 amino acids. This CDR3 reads CSVAFWGTVYEQYF. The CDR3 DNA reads TGCAGCGTCGCTTTCTGGGGGACAGTTTACGAGCAGTACTTC.

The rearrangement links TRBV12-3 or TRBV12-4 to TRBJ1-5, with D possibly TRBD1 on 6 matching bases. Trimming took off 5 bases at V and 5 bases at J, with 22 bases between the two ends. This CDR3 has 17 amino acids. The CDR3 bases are TGTGCCAGCAGTCCCTGGCTTGGGGGGGCCCGGTATCAGCCCCAGCATTTT. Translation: CASSPWLGGARYQPQHF.